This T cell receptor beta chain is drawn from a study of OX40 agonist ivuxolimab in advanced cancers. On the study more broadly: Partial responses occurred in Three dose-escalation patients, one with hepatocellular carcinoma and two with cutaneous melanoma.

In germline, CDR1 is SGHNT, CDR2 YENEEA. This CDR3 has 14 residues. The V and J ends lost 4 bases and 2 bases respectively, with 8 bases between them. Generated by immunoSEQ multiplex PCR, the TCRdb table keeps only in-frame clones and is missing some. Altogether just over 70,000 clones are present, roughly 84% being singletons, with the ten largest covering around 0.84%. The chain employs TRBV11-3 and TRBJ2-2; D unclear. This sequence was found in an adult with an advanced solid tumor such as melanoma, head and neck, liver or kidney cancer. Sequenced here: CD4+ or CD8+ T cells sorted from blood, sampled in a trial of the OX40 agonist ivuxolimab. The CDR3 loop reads CASSSVSNTGELFF. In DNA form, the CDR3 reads TGTGCCAGCAGCTCGGTGTCAAACACCGGGGAGCTGTTTTTT.